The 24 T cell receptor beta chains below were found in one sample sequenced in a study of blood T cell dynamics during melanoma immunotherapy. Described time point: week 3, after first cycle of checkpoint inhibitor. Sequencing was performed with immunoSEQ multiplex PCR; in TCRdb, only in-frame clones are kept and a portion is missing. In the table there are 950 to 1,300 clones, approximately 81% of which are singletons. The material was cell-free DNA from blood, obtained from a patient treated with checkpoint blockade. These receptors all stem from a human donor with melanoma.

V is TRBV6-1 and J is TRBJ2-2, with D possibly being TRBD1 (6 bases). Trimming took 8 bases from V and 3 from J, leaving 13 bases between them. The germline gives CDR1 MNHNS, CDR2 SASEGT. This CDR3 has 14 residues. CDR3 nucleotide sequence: TGTGCCAGCGCTGAGACAGGACACACCGGGGAGCTGTTTTTT. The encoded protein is CASAETGHTGELFF.

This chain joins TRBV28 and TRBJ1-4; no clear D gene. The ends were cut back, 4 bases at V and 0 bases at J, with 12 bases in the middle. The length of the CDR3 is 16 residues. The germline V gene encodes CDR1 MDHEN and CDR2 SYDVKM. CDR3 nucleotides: TGTGCCAGCAGTTCGGCGGCGGAGACAACTAATGAAAAACTGTTTTTT. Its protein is CASSSAAETTNEKLFF.

CDR3 sequence (DNA): TGTGCCAGCAGCGCCTCCAGCGGGGTGGGAGGGGATACGCAGTATTTT. The encoded protein is CASSASSGVGGDTQYF. The gene calls are TRBV7-3 and TRBJ2-3; 7 nucleotides line up with TRBD2. V shed 5 bases, J shed 6 bases, and the junction held 14 bases outside the gene matches. From germline, CDR1 is SGHTA and CDR2 FQGTGA. There are 16 residues in the CDR3.

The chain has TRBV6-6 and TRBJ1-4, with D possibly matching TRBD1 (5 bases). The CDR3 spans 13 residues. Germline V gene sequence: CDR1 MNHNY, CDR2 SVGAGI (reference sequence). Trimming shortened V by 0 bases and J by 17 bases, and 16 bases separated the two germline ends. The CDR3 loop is CASSYSEGSTGFF. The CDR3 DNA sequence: TGTGCCAGCAGTTACTCTGAGGGGTCCACCGGCTTTTTT.

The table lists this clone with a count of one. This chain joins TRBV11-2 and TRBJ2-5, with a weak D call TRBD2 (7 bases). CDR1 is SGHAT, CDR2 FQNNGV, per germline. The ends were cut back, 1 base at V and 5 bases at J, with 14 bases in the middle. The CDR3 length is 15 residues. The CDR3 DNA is TGTGCCAGCAGCTTAGCGGGGGGCCTCAGGGAGACCCAGTACTTC. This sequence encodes CASSLAGGLRETQYF. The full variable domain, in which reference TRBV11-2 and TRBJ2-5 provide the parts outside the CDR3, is EAGVAQSPRYKIIEKRQSVAFWCNPISGHATLYWYQQILGQGPKLLIQFQNNGVVDDSQLPKDRFSAERLKGVDSTLKIQPAKLEDSAVYLCASSLAGGLRETQYFGPGTRLLVL.

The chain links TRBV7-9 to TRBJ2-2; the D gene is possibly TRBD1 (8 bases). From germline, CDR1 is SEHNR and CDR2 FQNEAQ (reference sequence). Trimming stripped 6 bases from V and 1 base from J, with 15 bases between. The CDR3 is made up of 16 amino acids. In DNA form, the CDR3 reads TGTGCCAGCAGTCCAAGCGGGACAGGGAACACCGGGGAGCTGTTTTTT. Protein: CASSPSGTGNTGELFF.

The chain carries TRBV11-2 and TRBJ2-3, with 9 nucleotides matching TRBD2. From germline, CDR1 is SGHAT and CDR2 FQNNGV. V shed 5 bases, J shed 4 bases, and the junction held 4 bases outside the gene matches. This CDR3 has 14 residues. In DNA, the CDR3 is TGTGCCAGCAGCGAAGCGGGGGGCGCAGATACGCAGTATTTT. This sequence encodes CASSEAGGADTQYF.

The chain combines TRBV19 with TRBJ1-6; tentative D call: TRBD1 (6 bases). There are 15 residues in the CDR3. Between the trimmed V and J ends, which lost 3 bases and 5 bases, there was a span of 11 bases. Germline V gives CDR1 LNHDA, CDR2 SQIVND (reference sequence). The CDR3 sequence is CASSMYGGHNSPLHF. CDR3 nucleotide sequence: TGTGCCAGTAGTATGTATGGGGGGCATAATTCACCCCTCCACTTT.

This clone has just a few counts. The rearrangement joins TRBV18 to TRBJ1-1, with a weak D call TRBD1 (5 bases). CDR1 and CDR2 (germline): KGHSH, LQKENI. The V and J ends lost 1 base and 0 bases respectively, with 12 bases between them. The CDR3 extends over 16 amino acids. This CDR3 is CASSPLREAMNTEAFF. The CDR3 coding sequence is TGTGCCAGCTCACCACTCAGGGAGGCCATGAACACTGAAGCTTTCTTT.

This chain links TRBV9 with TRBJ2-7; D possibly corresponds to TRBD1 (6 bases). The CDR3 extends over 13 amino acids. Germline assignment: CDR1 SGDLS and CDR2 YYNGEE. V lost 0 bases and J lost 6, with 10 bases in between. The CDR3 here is CASSVEGVSEQYF. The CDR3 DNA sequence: TGTGCCAGCAGCGTAGAGGGGGTAAGCGAGCAGTACTTC.

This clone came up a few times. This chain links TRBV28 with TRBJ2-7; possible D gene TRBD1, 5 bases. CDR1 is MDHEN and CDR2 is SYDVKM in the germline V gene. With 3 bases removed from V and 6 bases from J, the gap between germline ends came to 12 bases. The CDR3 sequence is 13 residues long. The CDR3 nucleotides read TGTGCCAGCAGTTTGGGGTGGGGCAGCGAGCAGTACTTC. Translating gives CASSLGWGSEQYF.

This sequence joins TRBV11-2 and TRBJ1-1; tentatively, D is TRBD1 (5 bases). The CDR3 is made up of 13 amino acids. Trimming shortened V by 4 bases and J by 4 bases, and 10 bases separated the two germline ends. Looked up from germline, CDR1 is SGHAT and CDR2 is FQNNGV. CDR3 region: CASSSQVLTEAFF. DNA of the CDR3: TGTGCCAGCAGCTCACAGGTACTCACTGAAGCTTTCTTT.

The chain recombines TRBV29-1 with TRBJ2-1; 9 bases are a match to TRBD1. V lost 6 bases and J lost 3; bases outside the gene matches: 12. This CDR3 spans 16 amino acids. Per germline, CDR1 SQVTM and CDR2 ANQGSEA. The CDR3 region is CSVHPPGQGHYNEQFF. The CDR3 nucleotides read TGCAGCGTCCATCCCCCGGGACAGGGCCACTACAATGAGCAGTTCTTC.

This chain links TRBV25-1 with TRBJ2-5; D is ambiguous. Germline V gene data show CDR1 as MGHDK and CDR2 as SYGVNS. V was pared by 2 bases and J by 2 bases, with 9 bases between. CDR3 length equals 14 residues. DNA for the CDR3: TGTGCCAGCAGTGAACCGGGCCCTCAAGAGACCCAGTACTTC. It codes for CASSEPGPQETQYF. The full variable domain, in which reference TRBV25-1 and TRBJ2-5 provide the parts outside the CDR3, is EADIYQTPRYLVIGTGKKITLECSQTMGHDKMYWYQQDPGMELHLIHYSYGVNSTEKGDLSSESTVSRIRTEHFPLTLESARPSHTSQYLCASSEPGPQETQYFGPGTRLLVL.

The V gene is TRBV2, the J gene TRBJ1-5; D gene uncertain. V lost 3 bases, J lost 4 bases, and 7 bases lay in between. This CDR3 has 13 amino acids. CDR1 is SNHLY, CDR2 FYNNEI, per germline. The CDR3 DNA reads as TGTGCCAGCAGTGAGAGGGAGAATCAGCCCCAGCATTTT. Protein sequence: CASSERENQPQHF.

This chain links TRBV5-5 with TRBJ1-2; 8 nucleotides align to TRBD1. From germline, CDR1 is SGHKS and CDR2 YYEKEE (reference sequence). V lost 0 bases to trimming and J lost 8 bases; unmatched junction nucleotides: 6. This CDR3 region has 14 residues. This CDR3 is CASSLAPDRDGYTF. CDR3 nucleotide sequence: TGTGCCAGCAGCTTGGCCCCGGACAGGGACGGCTACACCTTC.

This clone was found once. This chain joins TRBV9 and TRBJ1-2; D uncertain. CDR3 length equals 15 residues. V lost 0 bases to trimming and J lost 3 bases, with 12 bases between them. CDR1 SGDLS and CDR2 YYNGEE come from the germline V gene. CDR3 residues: CASSVESGRHYGYTF. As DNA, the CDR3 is TGTGCCAGCAGCGTAGAAAGTGGCCGCCACTATGGCTACACCTTC.

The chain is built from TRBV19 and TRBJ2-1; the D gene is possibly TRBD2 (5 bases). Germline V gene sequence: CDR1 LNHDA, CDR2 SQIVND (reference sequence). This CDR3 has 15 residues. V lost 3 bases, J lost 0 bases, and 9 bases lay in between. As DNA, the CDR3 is TGTGCCAGTAGTATTGTTGCGGGCTCCTACAATGAGCAGTTCTTC. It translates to CASSIVAGSYNEQFF.

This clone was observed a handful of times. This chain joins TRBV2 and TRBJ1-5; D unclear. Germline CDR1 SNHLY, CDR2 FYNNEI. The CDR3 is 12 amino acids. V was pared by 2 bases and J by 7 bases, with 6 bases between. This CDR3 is CASSETQQPQHF. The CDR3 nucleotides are TGTGCCAGCAGTGAAACTCAGCAGCCCCAGCATTTT. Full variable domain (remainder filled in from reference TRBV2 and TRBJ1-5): EPEVTQTPSHQVTQMGQEVILRCVPISNHLYFYWYRQILGQKVEFLVSFYNNEISEKSEIFDDQFSVERPDGSNFTLKIRSTKLEDSAMYFCASSETQQPQHFGDGTRLSIL.

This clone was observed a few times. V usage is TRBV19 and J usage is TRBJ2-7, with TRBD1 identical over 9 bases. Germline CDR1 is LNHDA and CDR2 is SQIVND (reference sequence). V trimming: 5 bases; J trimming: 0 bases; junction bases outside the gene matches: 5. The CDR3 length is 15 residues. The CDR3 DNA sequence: TGTGCCAGTAGTTGGGGGACAGGGCCCTCCTACGAGCAGTACTTC. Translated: CASSWGTGPSYEQYF.

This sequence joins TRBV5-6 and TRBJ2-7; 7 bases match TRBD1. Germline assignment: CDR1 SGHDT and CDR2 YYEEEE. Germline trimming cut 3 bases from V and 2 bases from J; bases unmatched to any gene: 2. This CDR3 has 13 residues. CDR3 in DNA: TGTGCCAGCAGCTACGGGACAGCCTACGAGCAGTACTTC. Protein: CASSYGTAYEQYF.

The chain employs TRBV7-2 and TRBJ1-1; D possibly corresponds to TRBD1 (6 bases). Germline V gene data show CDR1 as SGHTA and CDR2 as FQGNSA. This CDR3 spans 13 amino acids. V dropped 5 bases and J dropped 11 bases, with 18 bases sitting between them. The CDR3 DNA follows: TGTGCCAGCAGCAACAACCACAGGGCCTGGGCTTTCTTT. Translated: CASSNNHRAWAFF.

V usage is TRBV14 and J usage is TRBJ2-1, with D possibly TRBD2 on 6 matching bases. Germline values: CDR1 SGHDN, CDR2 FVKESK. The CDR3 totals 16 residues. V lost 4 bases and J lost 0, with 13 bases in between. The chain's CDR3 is CASSLRGTLSYNEQFF. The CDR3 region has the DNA TGTGCCAGCAGCCTACGGGGGACCCTCTCCTACAATGAGCAGTTCTTC. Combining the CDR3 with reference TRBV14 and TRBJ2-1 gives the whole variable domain EAGVTQFPSHSVIEKGQTVTLRCDPISGHDNLYWYRRVMGKEIKFLLHFVKESKQDESGMPNNRFLAERTGGTYSTLKVQPAELEDSGVYFCASSLRGTLSYNEQFFGPGTRLTVL.

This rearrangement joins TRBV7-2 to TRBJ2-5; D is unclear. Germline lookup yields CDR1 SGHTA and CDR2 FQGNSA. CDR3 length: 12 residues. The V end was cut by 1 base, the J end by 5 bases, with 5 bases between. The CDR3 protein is CASSLERETQYF. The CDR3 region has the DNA TGTGCCAGCAGCTTAGAAAGGGAGACCCAGTACTTC.